The 5 T cell receptor beta chains presented below share a single source sample, sequenced in a study of blood T cell repertoires in COVID-19. Using immunoSEQ multiplex PCR, the repertoire was profiled, and TCRdb retains in-frame clones only, with some absent. The table records 25,000 or so clones, under 95% of them present only once. Sequencing was performed on peripheral blood. The receptor set was obtained from a woman in her fifties or sixties with active COVID-19.

The chain combines TRBV27 with TRBJ2-7, with 8 bases that match TRBD2. Germline CDR1 is MNHEY and CDR2 is SMNVEV (reference sequence). The V and J ends lost 6 bases and 3 bases, in that order; junction bases with no gene match: 7. The CDR3 totals 14 residues. CDR3 coding DNA: TGTGCCAGCAGGAACAGCGGGAGTCTCTACGAGCAGTACTTC. Translated: CASRNSGSLYEQYF.

This rearrangement joins TRBV28 to TRBJ1-1; weak D call: TRBD1 (5 bases). The V gene lost 7 bases and the J gene lost 4 bases, with 10 bases spanning the gap. CDR1 MDHEN and CDR2 SYDVKM come from the germline V gene. CDR3 length equals 12 residues. The CDR3 sequence: CASTWGGTEAFF. The CDR3 DNA follows: TGTGCCAGCACGTGGGGCGGCACTGAAGCTTTCTTT.

Only one count was recorded for this clone. The chain couples TRBV5-4 to TRBJ2-3, with D perhaps matching TRBD1 (5 bases). There are 15 residues in the CDR3. The V end was cut by 1 base, the J end by 4 bases, with 13 bases between. The germline V gene has CDR1 SGHNT and CDR2 YYREEE (reference sequence). The CDR3 reads CASSLRGRVADTQYF. CDR3 DNA sequence: TGTGCCAGCAGCTTGAGGGGAAGAGTGGCAGATACGCAGTATTTT.

The CDR3 spells CASSPAAGDTQYF. CDR3 DNA: TGTGCCAGTAGTCCGGCTGCGGGGGATACGCAGTATTTT. The chain is built from TRBV19 and TRBJ2-3; maybe TRBD2 (6 bases). This CDR3 is 13 amino acids long. Germline CDR1 LNHDA, CDR2 SQIVND (reference sequence). Trimming took 5 bases from V and 6 from J, leaving 12 bases between them.

The rearrangement uses TRBV7-9 and TRBJ2-5, with D perhaps matching TRBD2 (5 bases). V lost 3 bases and J lost 5, with 10 bases in between. The CDR3 covers 13 residues. Germline V lookup: CDR1 SEHNR, CDR2 FQNEAQ (reference sequence). CDR3 amino acids: CASSFGLVETQYF. The CDR3 bases are TGTGCCAGCAGCTTTGGACTGGTTGAGACCCAGTACTTC.